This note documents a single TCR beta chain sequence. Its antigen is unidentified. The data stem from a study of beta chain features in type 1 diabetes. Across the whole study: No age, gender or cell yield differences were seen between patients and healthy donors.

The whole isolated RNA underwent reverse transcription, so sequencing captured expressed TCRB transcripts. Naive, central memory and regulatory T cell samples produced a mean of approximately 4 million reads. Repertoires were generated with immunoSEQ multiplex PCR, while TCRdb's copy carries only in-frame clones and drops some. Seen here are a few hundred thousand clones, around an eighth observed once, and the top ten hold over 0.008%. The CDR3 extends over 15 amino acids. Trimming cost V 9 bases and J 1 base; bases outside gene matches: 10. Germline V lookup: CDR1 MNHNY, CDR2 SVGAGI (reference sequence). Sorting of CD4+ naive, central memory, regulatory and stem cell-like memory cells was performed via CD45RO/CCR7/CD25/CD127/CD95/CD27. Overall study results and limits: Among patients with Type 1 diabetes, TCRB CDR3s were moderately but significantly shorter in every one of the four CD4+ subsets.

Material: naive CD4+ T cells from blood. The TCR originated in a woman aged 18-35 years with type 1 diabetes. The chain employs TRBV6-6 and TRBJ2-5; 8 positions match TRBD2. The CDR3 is CASCCAGGIQETQYF. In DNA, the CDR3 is TGTGCCAGTTGTTGTGCGGGGGGAATCCAAGAGACCCAGTACTTC.